This TCR beta chain was captured in a study of blood T cell repertoires in COVID-19. Participant ages covered about 18 to 100 years across 24 US areas. Clones were read by immunoSEQ multiplex PCR, and TCRdb kept only the in-frame ones, dropping some. Of roughly 330,000 clones detected, about 85% appear once; the ten largest clones hold around 6%. The CDR3 has 16 residues. Germline CDR1 reads SGHRS; CDR2 reads YFSETQ. V dropped 2 bases and J dropped 5 bases, with 19 bases sitting between them. This clone came up a few times. The clonotype originates from a woman in her twenties or thirties who had recovered from COVID-19. The chain joins TRBV5-1 to TRBJ1-1; D is uncertain. Sequenced: PBMCs or T cells enriched from blood (not recorded which). This CDR3 is CASSFNSADWPTEAFF. The CDR3, as DNA: TGCGCCAGCAGCTTCAACTCGGCAGACTGGCCGACTGAAGCTTTCTTT.